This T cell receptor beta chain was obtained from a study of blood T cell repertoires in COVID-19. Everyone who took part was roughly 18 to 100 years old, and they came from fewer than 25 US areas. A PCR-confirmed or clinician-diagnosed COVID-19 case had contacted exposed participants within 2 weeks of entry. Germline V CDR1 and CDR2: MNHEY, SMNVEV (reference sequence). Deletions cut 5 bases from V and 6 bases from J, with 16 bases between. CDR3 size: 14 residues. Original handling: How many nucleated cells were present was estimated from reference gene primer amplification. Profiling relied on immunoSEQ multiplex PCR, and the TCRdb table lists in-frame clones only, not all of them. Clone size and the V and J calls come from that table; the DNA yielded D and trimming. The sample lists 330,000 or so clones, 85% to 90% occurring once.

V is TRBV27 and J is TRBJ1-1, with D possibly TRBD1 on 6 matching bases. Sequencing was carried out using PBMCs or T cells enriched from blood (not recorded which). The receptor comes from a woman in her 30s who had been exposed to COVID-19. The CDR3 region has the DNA TGTGCCAGCAGTCCGTACAGGGCTGGCCCTGAAGCTTTCTTT. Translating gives CASSPYRAGPEAFF.